This TCR beta chain was recorded in a study of T cells after posttransplantation cyclophosphamide. The repertoire was sequenced with immunoSEQ multiplex PCR; TCRdb's copy has only in-frame clones and lacks some. The sample has tens of thousands of clones; roughly 86% are singletons. From germline, CDR1 is PRHDT and CDR2 FYEKMQ (reference sequence). J was trimmed by 1 base and V by 5 bases; bases with no gene match: 4. The CDR3 sequence is 14 residues long. The receptor comes from a man between 25 and 39 years old with a blood cancer, CMV-positive, and with a related stem cell donor. The source material was PBMCs. V gene TRBV13 combines with J gene TRBJ2-7; 8 bases fit TRBD1. The CDR3 loop reads CASSDRQGSYEQYF. The CDR3 DNA follows: TGTGCCAGCAGCGACCGACAGGGGTCCTACGAGCAGTACTTC.